This is a list of T cell receptor beta chains from one sample in a study of vaccination effects on CD4 cells after COVID-19. The antigens of these receptors remain unknown. Some clones are missing from TCRdb's copy, which holds only in-frame ones; the method was immunoSEQ multiplex PCR. The table lists tens of thousands of clones, approximately 79% of them singletons. Specimen: CD4+ T cells from PBMCs cultured with HCoV-OC43 spike peptides, collected before COVID-19 vaccination. Source of these receptors: a human donor who received a COVID-19 vaccine. Both conserved end residues are part of each CDR3. Each record gives: D gene, V gene, clone size, J gene, CDR3 length, CDR3 DNA, CDR3 protein. The D gene is left open where the match is weak. The listing skips clone size in some rows; elsewhere it reads once, few, many or a size class.

d_call: TRBD1
v_call: TRBV19
clone_size: few
j_call: TRBJ1-6
cdr3_length: 13
cdr3_nt: TGTGCCAGCAGCGACAGGGCCAATTCACCCCTCCACTTT
cdr3_aa: CASSDRANSPLHF

d_call: -
v_call: TRBV2
clone_size: -
j_call: TRBJ2-3
cdr3_length: 14
cdr3_nt: TGTGCCAGCAGTTGGGCGGCGAGCACAGATACGCAGTATTTT
cdr3_aa: CASSWAASTDTQYF

d_call: -
v_call: TRBV28
clone_size: -
j_call: TRBJ2-2
cdr3_length: 14
cdr3_nt: TGTGCCAGCAGCCCCCCAGTAGGGAGCCGGGAGCTGTTTTTT
cdr3_aa: CASSPPVGSRELFF

d_call: TRBD1
v_call: TRBV19
clone_size: once
j_call: TRBJ2-3
cdr3_length: 14
cdr3_nt: TGTGCCAGTAGTATACAGGGGGTTTCAGATACGCAGTATTTT
cdr3_aa: CASSIQGVSDTQYF

d_call: TRBD2
v_call: TRBV5-1
clone_size: -
j_call: TRBJ2-1
cdr3_length: 15
cdr3_nt: TGCGCCAGCAGCTACACTAGCGGGGGGACGGATGAGCAGTTCTTC
cdr3_aa: CASSYTSGGTDEQFF

d_call: -
v_call: TRBV3-1/TRBV3-2
clone_size: -
j_call: TRBJ1-2
cdr3_length: 12
cdr3_nt: TGTGCCAGCAGCCTCAGGGATAATGGCTACACCTTC
cdr3_aa: CASSLRDNGYTF

d_call: -
v_call: TRBV4-1
clone_size: -
j_call: TRBJ2-5
cdr3_length: 14
cdr3_nt: -
cdr3_aa: CASSPDLRILAQYF

d_call: TRBD2
v_call: TRBV7-3
clone_size: once
j_call: TRBJ2-1
cdr3_length: 16
cdr3_nt: TGTGCCAGCAGCTTTCGGAATAGCGGGGGGTTCAATGAGCAGTTCTTC
cdr3_aa: CASSFRNSGGFNEQFF

d_call: TRBD1
v_call: TRBV18
clone_size: -
j_call: TRBJ2-5
cdr3_length: 16
cdr3_nt: TGTGCCAGCTCACTGACCGGGACAGGGTCGAAAGAGACCCAGTACTTC
cdr3_aa: CASSLTGTGSKETQYF

d_call: TRBD1
v_call: TRBV19
clone_size: -
j_call: TRBJ2-3
cdr3_length: 16
cdr3_nt: TGTGCCAGTAGTATAGACGACAGGGAAGGGGGAGATACGCAGTATTTT
cdr3_aa: CASSIDDREGGDTQYF

d_call: -
v_call: TRBV24-1
clone_size: -
j_call: TRBJ1-5
cdr3_length: 18
cdr3_nt: TGTGCCACCAGTGACCCAGCCCCGGGCCCGAAGGAGAATCAGCCCCAGCATTTT
cdr3_aa: CATSDPAPGPKENQPQHF

d_call: -
v_call: TRBV2
clone_size: -
j_call: TRBJ1-5
cdr3_length: 14
cdr3_nt: TGTGCCAGCAGTGGGGGATTTCAGAATCAGCCCCAGCATTTT
cdr3_aa: CASSGGFQNQPQHF

d_call: -
v_call: TRBV10-2
clone_size: -
j_call: TRBJ1-1
cdr3_length: 11
cdr3_nt: TGCGCCGGTAAGGCCGGGTCCGAAGCTTTCTTT
cdr3_aa: CAGKAGSEAFF

d_call: -
v_call: TRBV4-1
clone_size: -
j_call: TRBJ1-6
cdr3_length: 15
cdr3_nt: TGCGCCAGCAGCCAAGACCCAGGGTCCATTTCACCCCTCCACTTT
cdr3_aa: CASSQDPGSISPLHF

d_call: TRBD1
v_call: TRBV6-2/TRBV6-3
clone_size: -
j_call: TRBJ2-2
cdr3_length: 15
cdr3_nt: TGTGCCAGCAGTGGACAGGGGGCGCTTCACGGGGAGCTGTTTTTT
cdr3_aa: CASSGQGALHGELFF

d_call: TRBD1
v_call: TRBV6-5
clone_size: few
j_call: TRBJ1-5
cdr3_length: 15
cdr3_nt: TGTGCCAGCAGAGAGACAGGGGGGATCAATCAGCCCCAGCATTTT
cdr3_aa: CASRETGGINQPQHF

d_call: -
v_call: TRBV29-1
clone_size: -
j_call: TRBJ1-3
cdr3_length: 13
cdr3_nt: TGCAGCGTTGAGTCAGTCTCTGGAAACACCATATATTTT
cdr3_aa: CSVESVSGNTIYF

d_call: -
v_call: TRBV6-2/TRBV6-3
clone_size: -
j_call: TRBJ1-5
cdr3_length: 14
cdr3_nt: TGTGCCAGCAGTGTTACAGGGTTCGGTCCGCCCCAGCATTTT
cdr3_aa: CASSVTGFGPPQHF

d_call: TRBD1
v_call: TRBV6-6
clone_size: few
j_call: TRBJ1-2
cdr3_length: 14
cdr3_nt: TGTGCCAGCAGCCTGGACAGGGGGGTCTATGGCTACACCTTC
cdr3_aa: CASSLDRGVYGYTF

d_call: TRBD2
v_call: TRBV7-3
clone_size: -
j_call: TRBJ2-5
cdr3_length: 14
cdr3_nt: TGTGCCAGCAACGGGGGGGGGCCGCAAGAGACCCAGTACTTC
cdr3_aa: CASNGGGPQETQYF

d_call: -
v_call: TRBV28
clone_size: -
j_call: TRBJ1-4
cdr3_length: 16
cdr3_nt: TGTGCCAGCAGGTTTGCCGGACGGGCAACTAATGAAAAACTGTTTTTT
cdr3_aa: CASRFAGRATNEKLFF

d_call: -
v_call: TRBV18
clone_size: once
j_call: TRBJ1-5
cdr3_length: 13
cdr3_nt: TGTGCCAGCTCACCAGAGGGAGAACAGCCCCAGCATTTT
cdr3_aa: CASSPEGEQPQHF

d_call: TRBD1
v_call: TRBV18
clone_size: once
j_call: TRBJ1-4
cdr3_length: 14
cdr3_nt: TGTGCCAGCTCACCGGGACAGCCTAATGAAAAACTGTTTTTT
cdr3_aa: CASSPGQPNEKLFF

d_call: -
v_call: TRBV18
clone_size: -
j_call: TRBJ2-5
cdr3_length: 13
cdr3_nt: TGTGCCAGCTCACCGATAAATCAAGAGACCCAGTACTTC
cdr3_aa: CASSPINQETQYF

d_call: TRBD2
v_call: TRBV5-1
clone_size: -
j_call: TRBJ2-1
cdr3_length: 16
cdr3_nt: TGCGCCAGCAGCTTGGGAGCGGGGGGCTCCTACAATGAGCAGTTCTTC
cdr3_aa: CASSLGAGGSYNEQFF

d_call: -
v_call: TRBV2
clone_size: -
j_call: TRBJ1-1
cdr3_length: 15
cdr3_nt: TGTGCCAGCAGTGAATCCATATGGGGTGCCACTGAAGCTTTCTTT
cdr3_aa: CASSESIWGATEAFF

d_call: TRBD1
v_call: TRBV3-1/TRBV3-2
clone_size: -
j_call: TRBJ1-5
cdr3_length: 16
cdr3_nt: TGTGCCAGCAGCCAAGATCCGCAGGGGGCGAGGCAGCCCCAGCATTTT
cdr3_aa: CASSQDPQGARQPQHF

d_call: -
v_call: TRBV18
clone_size: -
j_call: TRBJ1-5
cdr3_length: 17
cdr3_nt: TGTGCCAGCTCACCACTACGACTAAGACAGGGCAATCAGCCCCAGCATTTT
cdr3_aa: CASSPLRLRQGNQPQHF

d_call: -
v_call: TRBV11-3
clone_size: -
j_call: TRBJ2-3
cdr3_length: 14
cdr3_nt: TGTGCCAGCAGCTTAGGGGTGAGCACAGATACGCAGTATTTT
cdr3_aa: CASSLGVSTDTQYF

d_call: TRBD1
v_call: TRBV24-1
clone_size: -
j_call: TRBJ1-5
cdr3_length: 15
cdr3_nt: TGTGCCACCAGTGATTCAGGGGGAGGCAATCAGCCCCAGCATTTT
cdr3_aa: CATSDSGGGNQPQHF

d_call: -
v_call: TRBV11-1
clone_size: -
j_call: TRBJ1-6
cdr3_length: 12
cdr3_nt: TGTGCCAGCAGCCCCCCGAATTCACCCCTCCACTTT
cdr3_aa: CASSPPNSPLHF

d_call: -
v_call: TRBV5-8
clone_size: -
j_call: TRBJ1-1
cdr3_length: 11
cdr3_nt: TGTGCCAGCCCTGGGGGCACTGAAGCTTTCTTT
cdr3_aa: CASPGGTEAFF

d_call: TRBD1
v_call: TRBV5-1
clone_size: -
j_call: TRBJ2-3
cdr3_length: 15
cdr3_nt: TGCGCCAGCAGCTTCCGGGACAGGGAGGGAGATACGCAGTATTTT
cdr3_aa: CASSFRDREGDTQYF

d_call: -
v_call: TRBV14
clone_size: -
j_call: TRBJ1-6
cdr3_length: 19
cdr3_nt: TGTGCCAGCAGCCAAGATTGGGGGTACCGGGCCCTCTATAATTCACCCCTCCACTTT
cdr3_aa: CASSQDWGYRALYNSPLHF

d_call: TRBD2
v_call: TRBV18
clone_size: -
j_call: TRBJ2-5
cdr3_length: 16
cdr3_nt: TGTGCCAGCTCACCCAGACTAGCGGGGGGGCCGGAGACCCAGTACTTC
cdr3_aa: CASSPRLAGGPETQYF

d_call: -
v_call: TRBV14
clone_size: -
j_call: TRBJ1-2
cdr3_length: 14
cdr3_nt: TGTGCCAGCAGCCCCTACGGTCGGCTCTATGGCTACACCTTC
cdr3_aa: CASSPYGRLYGYTF

d_call: TRBD1
v_call: TRBV20-1
clone_size: -
j_call: TRBJ2-5
cdr3_length: 11
cdr3_nt: TGCATGAGACAGGGGCCGAAGACCCAGTACTTC
cdr3_aa: CMRQGPKTQYF